This T cell receptor beta chain was documented in a study of T-cell memory formation after mild COVID-19. As for the study in general: TCR clusters were largely donor specific. Whole-study findings and limits: There was a balanced CD4/CD8 profile in clones contracting day 15 to 85, and later expanders leaned CD4+. Clonal second-wave expansions that peaked on day 37 had unconfirmed SARS-CoV-2 specificity. The study detected some responding clones in pre-infection memory, suggesting cross-reactive memory joined.

The CDR3 totals 15 residues. The germline CDR1 and CDR2 sequences are SGHRS and YFSETQ. TCRdb re-derived calls from the 5' RACE reads in MiXCR, one entry per CDR3 protein. The sample holds 350,000 to 450,000 distinct CDR3 sequences, about an eighth seen once. Of note for this clonotype: The antigen remains unidentified. The junction and the germline gene differ at one end; a read error may be behind it.

This TCR was recovered from a man aged 18 to 30 who had mild COVID-19 (a few samples of this study predate the infection). Cell type and time point are not known. The chain is built from TRBV5-1 and TRBJ1-1; D uncertain. The sample consisted of PBMCs or a T cell subset sorted from them (not recorded which). The CDR3 region is CASSLGEASNNEAFF. The CDR3 nucleotides are TGCGCCAGCAGCTTGGGGGAGGCCTCGAACAATGAAGCTTTCTTT.